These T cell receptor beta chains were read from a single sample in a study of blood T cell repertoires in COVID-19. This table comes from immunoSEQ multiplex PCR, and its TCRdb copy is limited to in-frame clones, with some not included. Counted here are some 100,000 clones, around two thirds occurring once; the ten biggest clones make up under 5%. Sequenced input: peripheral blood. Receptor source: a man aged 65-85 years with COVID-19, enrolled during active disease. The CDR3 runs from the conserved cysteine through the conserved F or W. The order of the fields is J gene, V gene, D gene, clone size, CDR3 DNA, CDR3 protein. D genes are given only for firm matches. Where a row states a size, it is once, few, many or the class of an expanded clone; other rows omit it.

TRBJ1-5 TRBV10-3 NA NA TGTGCCATCAGTCGACAGTATAGCAATCAGCCCCAGCATTTT CAISRQYSNQPQHF
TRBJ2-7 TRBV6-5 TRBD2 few TGTGCCAGCAGCACACCCAGCGGGAGCCACGAGCAGTACTTC CASSTPSGSHEQYF
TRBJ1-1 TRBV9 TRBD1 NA TGTGCCAGCAGCCTTCGGGACAGGCCACATTACACTGAAGCTTTCTTT CASSLRDRPHYTEAFF
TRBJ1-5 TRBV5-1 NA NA TGCGCCAGCAGCCGGAACGGGGATTCGGATCAGCCCCAGCATTTT CASSRNGDSDQPQHF
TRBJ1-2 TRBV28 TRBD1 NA TGTGCCAGCAGCTACGACAGGGCTTATGGCTACACCTTC CASSYDRAYGYTF
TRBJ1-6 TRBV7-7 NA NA TGTGCTAGCAGCCATGACAGGAATTCACCCCTCCACTTT CASSHDRNSPLHF
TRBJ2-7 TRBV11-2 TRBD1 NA TGTGCCAGCAGCACCCGGACAGGAACCTACGAGCAGTACTTC CASSTRTGTYEQYF
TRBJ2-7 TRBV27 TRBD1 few TGTGCCAGCAGTATCAGGGGGCTCTCCTACGAGCAGTACTTC CASSIRGLSYEQYF
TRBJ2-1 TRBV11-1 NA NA TGTGCCAGCAGTGATTTCCCCGAGACACCCTACAATGAGCAGTTCTTC CASSDFPETPYNEQFF
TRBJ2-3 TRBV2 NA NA TGTGCCGGCCGAAACGTCACAGATACGCAGTATTTT CAGRNVTDTQYF
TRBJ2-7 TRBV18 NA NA TGTGCCAGCTCACCAGCGCAGGCCAGGGTAACGTACGAGCAGTACTTC CASSPAQARVTYEQYF
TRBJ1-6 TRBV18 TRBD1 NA TGTGCCAGCTCACCACTTGCGGGACAGGGGAATTCACCCCTCCACTTT CASSPLAGQGNSPLHF
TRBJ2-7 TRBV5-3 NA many TGTGCCAGAAGCGTGGACTTCTACTACGAGCAGTACTTC CARSVDFYYEQYF
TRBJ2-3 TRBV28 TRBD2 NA TGTGCCAGCAGTTTGGACCTCAGCGGGAGGGTGTCAGATACGCAGTATTTT CASSLDLSGRVSDTQYF
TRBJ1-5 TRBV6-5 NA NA TGTGCCAGCAAAACACAGGCAGGGGGCAATCAGCCCCAGCATTTT CASKTQAGGNQPQHF
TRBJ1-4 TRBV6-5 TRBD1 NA TGTGCCAGCAGTTACGCAATAGGGACAGCAAAACTGTTTTTT CASSYAIGTAKLFF
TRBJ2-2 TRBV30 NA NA TGTGCCTGGAGTTCACAGGGCGGGGAGCTGTTTTTT CAWSSQGGELFF
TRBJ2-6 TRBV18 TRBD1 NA TGTGCCAGCTCACCAACAGGGGCTGGGGCCAACGTCCTGACTTTC CASSPTGAGANVLTF
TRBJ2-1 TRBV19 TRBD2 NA TGTGCCAGTAGTATCGGTGGGAGGGCCGGGAATGAGCAGTTCTTC CASSIGGRAGNEQFF
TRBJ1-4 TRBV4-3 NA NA TGCGCCAGCAGCCGGCACAGAGCAACTAATGAAAAACTGTTTTTT CASSRHRATNEKLFF
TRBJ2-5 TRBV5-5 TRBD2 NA TGTGCCAGCAGCTCGAATCGACTAGCGGGAGGGGAGCAAGAGACCCAGTACTTC CASSSNRLAGGEQETQYF
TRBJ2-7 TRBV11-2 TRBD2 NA TGTGCCAGCAGCTCGCTAGCGGGACCGACCCTCTACGAGCAGTACTTC CASSSLAGPTLYEQYF
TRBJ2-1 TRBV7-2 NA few TGTGCCAGCAGCTCCCCAGGGTCCTACAATGAGCAGTTCTTC CASSSPGSYNEQFF
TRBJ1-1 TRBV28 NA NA TGTGCCAGCAGCCCATTCGGAACTACAATGAACACTGAAGCTTTCTTT CASSPFGTTMNTEAFF